Below are 16 T cell receptor beta chains sequenced from a single sample in a study of early T cells in non-severe SARS-CoV-2 infection. Via MiXCR, TCRdb re-called the 5' RACE reads, giving one row per CDR3 protein. Among some 110,000 distinct CDR3 sequences listed, more than 13% were seen once. The sample taken for sequencing was whole blood. The source of these receptors is an adult who was a healthcare worker with PCR-confirmed SARS-CoV-2 infection or an uninfected control (not recorded which).

CDR3 sequence (DNA): TGCGCCAGCACACTAGCGGGGTCGGGGGAGCTGTTTTTT. Protein sequence: CASTLAGSGELFF. The chain joins TRBV5-1 to TRBJ2-2; 10 bases agree with TRBD2. J gave up 8 bases and V 6 bases, and 4 bases lay outside the gene matches. Germline V gene lookup returns CDR1 SGHRS and CDR2 YFSETQ. This CDR3 comprises 13 residues.

V gene TRBV3-1 combines with J gene TRBJ1-5, with D possibly matching TRBD1 (6 bases). The CDR3 covers 15 residues. CDR1 is LGHDT, CDR2 YNNKEL, per germline (reference sequence). V lost 1 base to trimming and J lost 7 bases, with 14 bases between them. This CDR3 is CASSQAGGSGQPQHF. CDR3 in DNA: TGTGCCAGCAGCCAAGCGGGGGGCAGCGGGCAGCCCCAGCATTTT.

The V and J genes are TRBV2 and TRBJ2-6, with D maybe TRBD2 (6 bases). V was clipped by 7 bases and J by 2 bases, with 9 bases between them. The length of the CDR3 is 14 residues. Germline V gene data show CDR1 as SNHLY and CDR2 as FYNNEI. Written as DNA, the CDR3 is TGTGCCAGCACCGGGGGACCTGGGGCCAACGTCCTGACTTTC. Residues: CASTGGPGANVLTF.

This clonotype came up a few times. A much larger clonotype is one base distant, so this may be a read error. V and J are TRBV7-9 and TRBJ2-2; D unresolved. CDR1 and CDR2 from the germline V gene are SEHNR and FQNEAQ (reference sequence). This CDR3 has 12 residues. The V gene lost 6 bases and the J gene lost 1 base, with 3 bases spanning the gap. In DNA form, the CDR3 reads TGTGCCAGCAGTGTGAACACCGGGGAGCTGTTTTTT. This translates into CASSVNTGELFF. The whole variable domain, filled in from reference TRBV7-9 and TRBJ2-2, reads DTGVSQNPRHKITKRGQNVTFRCDPISEHNRLYWYRQTLGQGPEFLTYFQNEAQLEKSRLLSDRFSAERPKGSFSTLEIQRTEQGDSAMYLCASSVNTGELFFGEGSRLTVL.

This clonotype was counted many times. V usage is TRBV20-1 and J usage is TRBJ2-7; 9 bases line up with TRBD2. With 5 bases clipped from V and 3 bases from J, the junction kept 8 bases outside the gene matches. The CDR3 extends over 14 amino acids. Germline-derived CDR1 and CDR2 are DFQATT and SNEGSKA (reference sequence). CDR3 protein: CSAPQAGGRYEQYF. As DNA, the CDR3 is TGCAGTGCTCCCCAGGCGGGGGGGCGCTACGAGCAGTACTTC.

The chain is built from TRBV4-1 and TRBJ2-3; D may be TRBD1 or TRBD2 (6 bases each). Trimming removed 5 bases from V and 0 bases from J, with 18 bases in between. The germline CDR1 and CDR2 sequences are MGHRA and YSYEKL. This CDR3 is built from 17 residues. DNA of the CDR3: TGCGCCAGCAGCTCCCGGGCCGGGGGCCCTAGCACAGATACGCAGTATTTT. Its protein product is CASSSRAGGPSTDTQYF.

V gene TRBV29-1 combines with J gene TRBJ2-1, with 10 bases matching TRBD1. The germline V gene encodes CDR1 SQVTM and CDR2 ANQGSEA. The CDR3 is 14 residues long. V lost 8 bases, J lost 5 bases, and 9 bases stayed unmatched. As DNA, the CDR3 is TGCAGCTACGACCGGGACAGGGGCCACAATGAGCAGTTCTTC. It codes for CSYDRDRGHNEQFF.

CDR3 coding DNA: TGTGCCAGCAGTTTCGCAGGGGGTGGAAACACCATATATTTT. Translation: CASSFAGGGNTIYF. The chain couples TRBV7-9 to TRBJ1-3; the match to TRBD1 covers 7 bases. CDR3 length equals 14 residues. CDR1 is SEHNR, CDR2 FQNEAQ, per germline (reference sequence). The junction had 5 bases not matched to a gene; V was cut back by 6 bases and J by 3 bases.

The sample holds a few counts of this clonotype. The chain couples TRBV3-1 to TRBJ1-2, with D unclear. The CDR3 is made up of 13 amino acids. Germline loops: CDR1 LGHDT, CDR2 YNNKEL (reference sequence). Trimming took off 2 bases at V and 9 bases at J, with 13 bases between the two ends. The chain's CDR3 is CASSQNSWDRYTF. DNA of the CDR3: TGTGCCAGCAGCCAAAACTCGTGGGATCGCTACACCTTC.

This chain joins TRBV6-6 and TRBJ2-7; D possibly corresponds to TRBD2 (5 bases). CDR1 is MNHNY, CDR2 SVGAGI, per germline (reference sequence). This CDR3 spans 15 amino acids. V dropped 7 bases and J dropped 2 bases, with 18 bases sitting between them. The CDR3 reads CASTPGLRSPYEQYF. The CDR3 coding sequence is TGTGCCAGCACCCCCGGACTCAGGAGCCCCTACGAGCAGTACTTC.

This CDR3 is CASSLALRGYTF. In DNA, the CDR3 is TGTGCCAGCAGTTTAGCGCTGCGTGGCTACACCTTC. The gene calls are TRBV12-3 or TRBV12-4 and TRBJ1-2; D uncertain. V dropped 0 bases and J dropped 7 bases, with 6 bases sitting between them. The CDR3 has 12 amino acids.

The chain recombines TRBV4-1 with TRBJ1-2, with 7 bases that match TRBD1. Germline V gene lookup returns CDR1 MGHRA and CDR2 YSYEKL. The J segment lost 5 bases and the V segment lost 2 bases, leaving 8 bases of the junction unmatched. The CDR3 spans 15 residues. The CDR3 DNA sequence: TGCGCCAGCAGCCAAACAGGGGCACCGGAGTATGGCTACACCTTC. It specifies CASSQTGAPEYGYTF.

This clonotype was seen many times. The gene calls are TRBV5-1 and TRBJ2-7; D is unclear. V dropped 4 bases and J dropped 1 base, with 12 bases sitting between them. Germline CDR1 is SGHRS and CDR2 is YFSETQ. CDR3 size: 14 residues. CDR3 region: CASSARTESYEQYF. CDR3 coding DNA: TGCGCCAGCAGCGCAAGGACCGAGTCCTACGAGCAGTACTTC.

The rearrangement links TRBV4-1 to TRBJ2-1; 11 bases match TRBD2. This CDR3 region has 14 residues. The germline V gene encodes CDR1 MGHRA and CDR2 YSYEKL. Unmatched junction bases numbered 6, after V lost 7 bases and J lost 7 bases. The CDR3 bases are TGCGCCAGCATGGGGGCTAGCGGGGGGAATGAGCAGTTCTTC. Protein sequence: CASMGASGGNEQFF.

This chain uses TRBV9 with TRBJ1-1; TRBD1 matches at 11 bases. In germline, CDR1 is SGDLS, CDR2 YYNGEE. Germline trimming cut 4 bases from V and 7 bases from J; bases unmatched to any gene: 9. CDR3 length: 15 residues. The CDR3 coding sequence is TGTGCCAGCAGCACCCTTGGACAGGGGGCAGGTGAAGCTTTCTTT. Translated, it gives CASSTLGQGAGEAFF.

This clonotype came up a few times. The V call is TRBV3-1, the J call TRBJ1-1; D unresolved. The V and J ends lost 1 base and 10 bases respectively, with 10 bases between them. This CDR3 is 12 amino acids long. Germline V CDR1 and CDR2: LGHDT, YNNKEL (reference sequence). Here the CDR3 reads CASSQAGLSAFF. CDR3 nucleotide sequence: TGTGCCAGCAGCCAAGCGGGTCTCTCAGCTTTCTTT.